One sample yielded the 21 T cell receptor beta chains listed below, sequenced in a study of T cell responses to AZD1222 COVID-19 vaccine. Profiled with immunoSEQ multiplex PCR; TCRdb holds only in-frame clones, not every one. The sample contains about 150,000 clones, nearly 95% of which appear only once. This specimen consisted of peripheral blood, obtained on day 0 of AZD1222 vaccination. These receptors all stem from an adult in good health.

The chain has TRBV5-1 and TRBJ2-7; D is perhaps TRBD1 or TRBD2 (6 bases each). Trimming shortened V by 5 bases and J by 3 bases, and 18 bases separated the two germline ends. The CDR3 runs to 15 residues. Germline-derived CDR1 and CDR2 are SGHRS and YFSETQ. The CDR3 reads CASRRDQGHNYEQYF. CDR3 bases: TGCGCCAGCAGGCGGGACCAGGGGCATAACTACGAGCAGTACTTC. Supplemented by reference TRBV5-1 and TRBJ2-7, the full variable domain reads KAGVTQTPRYLIKTRGQQVTLSCSPISGHRSVSWYQQTPGQGLQFLFEYFSETQRNKGNFPGRFSGRQFSNSRSEMNVSTLELGDSALYLCASRRDQGHNYEQYFGPGTRLTVT.

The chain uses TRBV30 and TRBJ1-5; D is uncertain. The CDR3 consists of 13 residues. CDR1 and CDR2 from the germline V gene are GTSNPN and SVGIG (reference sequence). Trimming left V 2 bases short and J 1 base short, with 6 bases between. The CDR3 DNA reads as TGTGCCTGGAGTCTGGCAAGCAATCAGCCCCAGCATTTT. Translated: CAWSLASNQPQHF.

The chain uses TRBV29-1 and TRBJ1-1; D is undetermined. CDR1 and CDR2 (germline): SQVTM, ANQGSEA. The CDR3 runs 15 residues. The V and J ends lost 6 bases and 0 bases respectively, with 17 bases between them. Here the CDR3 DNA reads TGCAGCGTCGGACGATTAACAATACTGAACACTGAAGCTTTCTTT. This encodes CSVGRLTILNTEAFF.

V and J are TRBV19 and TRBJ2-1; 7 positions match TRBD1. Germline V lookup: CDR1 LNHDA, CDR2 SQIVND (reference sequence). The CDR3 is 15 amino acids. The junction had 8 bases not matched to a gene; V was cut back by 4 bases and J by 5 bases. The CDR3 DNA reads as TGTGCCAGTAGTACTGTGACAGGGCAGGACAATGAGCAGTTCTTC. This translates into CASSTVTGQDNEQFF.

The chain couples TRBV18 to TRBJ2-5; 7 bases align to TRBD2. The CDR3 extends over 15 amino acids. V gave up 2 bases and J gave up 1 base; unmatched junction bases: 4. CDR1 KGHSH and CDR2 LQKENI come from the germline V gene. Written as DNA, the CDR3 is TGTGCCAGCTCACCAAAGGGAGGGGTCCAAGAGACCCAGTACTTC. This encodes CASSPKGGVQETQYF.

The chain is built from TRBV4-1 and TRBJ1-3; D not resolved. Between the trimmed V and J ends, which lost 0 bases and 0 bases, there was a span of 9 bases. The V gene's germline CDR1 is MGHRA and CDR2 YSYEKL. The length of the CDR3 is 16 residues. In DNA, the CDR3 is TGCGCCAGCAGCCAAGAGGTCACCAACTCTGGAAACACCATATATTTT. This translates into CASSQEVTNSGNTIYF.

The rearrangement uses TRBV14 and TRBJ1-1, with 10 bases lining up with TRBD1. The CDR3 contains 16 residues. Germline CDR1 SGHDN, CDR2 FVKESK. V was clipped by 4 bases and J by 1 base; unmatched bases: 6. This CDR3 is CASSPRQGAGNTEAFF. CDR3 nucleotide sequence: TGTGCCAGCAGCCCGCGACAGGGGGCGGGGAACACTGAAGCTTTCTTT.

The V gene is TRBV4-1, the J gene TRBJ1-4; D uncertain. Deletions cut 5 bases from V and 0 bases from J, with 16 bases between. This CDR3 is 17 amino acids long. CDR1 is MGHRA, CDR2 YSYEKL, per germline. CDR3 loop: CASSVGRPTATNEKLFF. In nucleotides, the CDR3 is TGCGCCAGCAGCGTCGGACGTCCGACGGCAACTAATGAAAAACTGTTTTTT.

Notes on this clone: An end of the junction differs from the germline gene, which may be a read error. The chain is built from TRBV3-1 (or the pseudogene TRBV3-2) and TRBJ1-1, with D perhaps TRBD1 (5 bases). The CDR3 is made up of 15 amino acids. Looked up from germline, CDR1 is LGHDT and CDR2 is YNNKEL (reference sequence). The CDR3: CASSQGQGTRGEAFF. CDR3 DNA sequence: TGTGCCAGCAGTCAAGGGCAGGGCACCCGGGGCGAAGCTTTCTTT.

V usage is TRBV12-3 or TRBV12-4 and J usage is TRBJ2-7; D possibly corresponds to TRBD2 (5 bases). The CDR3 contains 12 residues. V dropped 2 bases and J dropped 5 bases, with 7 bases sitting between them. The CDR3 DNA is TGTGCCAGCAGTTTATCGGGGAACGAGCAGTACTTC. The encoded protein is CASSLSGNEQYF.

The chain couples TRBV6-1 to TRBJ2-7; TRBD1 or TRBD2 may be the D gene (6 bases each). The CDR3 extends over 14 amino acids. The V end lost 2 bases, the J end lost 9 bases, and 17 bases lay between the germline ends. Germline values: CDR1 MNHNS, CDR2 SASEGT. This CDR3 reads CASSETRDSGVQYF. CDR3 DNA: TGTGCCAGCAGTGAAACAAGGGACTCAGGGGTGCAGTACTTC.

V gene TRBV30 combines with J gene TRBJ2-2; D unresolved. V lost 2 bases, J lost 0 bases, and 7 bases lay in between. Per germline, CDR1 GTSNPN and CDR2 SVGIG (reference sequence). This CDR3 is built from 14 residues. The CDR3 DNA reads TGTGCCTGGAGTCTCGCTGCGAACACCGGGGAGCTGTTTTTT. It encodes CAWSLAANTGELFF.

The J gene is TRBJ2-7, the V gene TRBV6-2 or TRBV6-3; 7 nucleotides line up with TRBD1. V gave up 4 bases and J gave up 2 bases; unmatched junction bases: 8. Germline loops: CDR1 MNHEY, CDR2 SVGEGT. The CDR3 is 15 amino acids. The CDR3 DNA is TGTGCCAGCAGTTCCCCACAGGGGCAGGCCTACGAGCAGTACTTC. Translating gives CASSSPQGQAYEQYF.

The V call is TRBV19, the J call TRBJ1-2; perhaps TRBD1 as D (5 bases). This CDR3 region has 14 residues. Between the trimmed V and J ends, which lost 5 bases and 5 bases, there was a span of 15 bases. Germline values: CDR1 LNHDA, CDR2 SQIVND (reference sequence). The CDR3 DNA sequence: TGTGCCAGTAGTTGGGGGACGGAGGATTATGGCTACACCTTC. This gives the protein CASSWGTEDYGYTF.

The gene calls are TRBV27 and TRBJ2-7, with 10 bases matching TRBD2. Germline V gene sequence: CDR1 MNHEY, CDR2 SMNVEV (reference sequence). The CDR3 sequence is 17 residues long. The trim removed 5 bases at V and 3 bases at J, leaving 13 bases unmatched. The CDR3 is CASSAASGRRPRYEQYF. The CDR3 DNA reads TGTGCCAGCAGTGCCGCTAGCGGGAGACGTCCCCGCTACGAGCAGTACTTC.

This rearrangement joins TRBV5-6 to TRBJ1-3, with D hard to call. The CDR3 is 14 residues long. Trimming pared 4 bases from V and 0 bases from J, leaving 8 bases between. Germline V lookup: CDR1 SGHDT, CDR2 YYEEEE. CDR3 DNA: TGTGCCAGCAGCAAGACCCACTCTGGAAACACCATATATTTT. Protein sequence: CASSKTHSGNTIYF.

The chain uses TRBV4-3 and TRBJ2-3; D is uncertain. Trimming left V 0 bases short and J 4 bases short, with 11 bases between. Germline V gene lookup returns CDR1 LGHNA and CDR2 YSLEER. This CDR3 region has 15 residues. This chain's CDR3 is CASSQDRLGPDTQYF. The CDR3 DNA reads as TGCGCCAGCAGCCAAGATCGTCTGGGCCCAGATACGCAGTATTTT.

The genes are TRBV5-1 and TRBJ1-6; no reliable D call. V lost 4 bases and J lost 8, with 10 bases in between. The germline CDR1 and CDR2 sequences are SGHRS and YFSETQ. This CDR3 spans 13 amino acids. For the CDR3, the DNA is TGCGCCAGCAGCCTGGTGTTGGATTCACCCCTCCACTTT. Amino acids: CASSLVLDSPLHF. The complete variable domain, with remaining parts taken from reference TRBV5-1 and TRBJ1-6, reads KAGVTQTPRYLIKTRGQQVTLSCSPISGHRSVSWYQQTPGQGLQFLFEYFSETQRNKGNFPGRFSGRQFSNSRSEMNVSTLELGDSALYLCASSLVLDSPLHFGNGTRLTVT.

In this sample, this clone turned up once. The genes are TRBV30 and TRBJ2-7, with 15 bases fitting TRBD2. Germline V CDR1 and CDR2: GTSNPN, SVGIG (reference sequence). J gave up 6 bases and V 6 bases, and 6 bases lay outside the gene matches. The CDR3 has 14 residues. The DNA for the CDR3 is TGTGCCTGTCCAGGACTAGCGGGGGGGCCCGAGCAGTACTTC. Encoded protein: CACPGLAGGPEQYF.

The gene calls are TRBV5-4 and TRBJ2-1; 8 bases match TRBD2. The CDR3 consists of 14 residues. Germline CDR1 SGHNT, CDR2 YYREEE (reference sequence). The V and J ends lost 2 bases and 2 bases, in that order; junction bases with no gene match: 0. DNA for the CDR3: TGTGCCAGCAGCTTAGCGGGGGCCTACAATGAGCAGTTCTTC. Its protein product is CASSLAGAYNEQFF.

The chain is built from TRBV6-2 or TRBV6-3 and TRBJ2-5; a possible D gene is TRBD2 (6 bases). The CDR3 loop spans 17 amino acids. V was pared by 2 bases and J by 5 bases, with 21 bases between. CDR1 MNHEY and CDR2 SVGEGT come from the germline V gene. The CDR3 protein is CASSYGRGSTWRETQYF. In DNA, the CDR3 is TGTGCCAGCAGTTACGGGCGGGGCAGCACCTGGAGGGAGACCCAGTACTTC.